These T cell receptor beta chains were read from a single sample in a study of blood T cells in healthy people across ages. TCRdb re-called the 5' RACE reads with MiXCR, one entry per CDR3 protein. The sample has more than 900,000 distinct CDR3 sequences, approximately 32% seen once. The same data also went into a second study, on T cells of mothers and their children.

The specimen sequenced was blood. These receptors originate from a woman in her forties in good health. Each CDR3 is given with its conserved first and last residue. Each record gives: clone size, V gene, D gene, J gene, CDR3 DNA, CDR3 protein. The D gene is left open where the match is weak. Clone size appears in some rows only: once, few, many, or a class for an expanded clone.

>few|TRBV20-1|-|TRBJ1-1
TGCAGTGCACTCGTACTAGGGGGGTTCAAGTTAAACACTGAAGCTTTCTTT
CSALVLGGFKLNTEAFF
>once|TRBV20-1|-|TRBJ1-2
TGCAGTGCCCGGCAGGAGGGACACTATGGCTACACCTTC
CSARQEGHYGYTF
>few|TRBV27|TRBD2|TRBJ2-1
TGTGCCAGCAGTCCCGCTGGACTAGAAGGTGAGCAGTTCTTC
CASSPAGLEGEQFF
>-|TRBV12-3/TRBV12-4|-|TRBJ2-1
TGTGCCAGCAGTTTAGCACAGGGAGGGCCCCACTATGAGCAGTTCTTC
CASSLAQGGPHYEQFF
>-|TRBV29-1|TRBD1|TRBJ1-5
TGCAGCGCGAGACAGGGAACGGAAGATCAGCCCCAGCATTTT
CSARQGTEDQPQHF
>-|TRBV7-8|-|TRBJ1-2
TGTGCCAGCAGCTGGCAAAGCCGCCAAAACTATGGCTTCACCTTC
CASSWQSRQNYGFTF
>-|TRBV7-3|-|TRBJ2-5
TGTGCCAGCAGCTTAAAACCCCGACAGACCCAAGAGACCCAGTACTTC
CASSLKPRQTQETQYF
>-|TRBV4-1|TRBD1|TRBJ2-7
TGCGCCAGCAGCCAAGATTGCCCAGGGGGCTCCTACGAGCAGTACTTC
CASSQDCPGGSYEQYF
>-|TRBV28|-|TRBJ1-1
TGTGCCAGCAGTTTACACACCTCCCGGGACACTGAAGCTTTCTTT
CASSLHTSRDTEAFF
>many|TRBV25-1|-|TRBJ2-5
TGTGCCAGCAGTGAAACCCTTACAGGGCTAGAGACCCAGTACTTC
CASSETLTGLETQYF
>many|TRBV18|-|TRBJ2-3
TGTGCCAGCTCACCACCGGGACGCCTAAATACGCAGTATTTT
CASSPPGRLNTQYF
>-|TRBV28|-|TRBJ1-1
TGTGCCAGCTTGACATCTCAAACTGAAGCTTTCTTT
CASLTSQTEAFF
>few|TRBV20-1|TRBD1|TRBJ1-6
TGCAGTGCTACACGGACAGGGTCGAGTTCACCCCTCCACTTT
CSATRTGSSSPLHF
>many|TRBV7-9|TRBD2|TRBJ2-7
TGTGCCAGCAGCCCGGGACTAGCGGGGGGGCTCTACGAGCAGTACTTC
CASSPGLAGGLYEQYF
>once|TRBV2|-|TRBJ1-1
TGTGCCAGCAGTAACAGGGAAGCTTTCTTT
CASSNREAFF
>many|TRBV12-3/TRBV12-4|TRBD1|TRBJ2-4
TGTGCCAGCAGTTCATCCGACAGGGGGAACATTCAGTACTTC
CASSSSDRGNIQYF
>-|TRBV20-1|TRBD2|TRBJ2-1
TGCAGTGTTCAGACCGCTAGCGGGGGACATAATGAGCAGTTCTTC
CSVQTASGGHNEQFF
>-|TRBV5-3|-|TRBJ2-5
TGTGCCAGAAGCTTGCGGGCGGCTCAAGAGACCCAGTACTTC
CARSLRAAQETQYF
>-|TRBV5-4|TRBD2|TRBJ2-3
TGTGCCAGCAGCGACGGGACTAGCGGGGGGACTAGCACAGATACGCAGTATTTT
CASSDGTSGGTSTDTQYF
>-|TRBV28|-|TRBJ1-2
TGTGCCAGCAGATCGGACTCTCCTGGTGGCTACACCTTC
CASRSDSPGGYTF
>many|TRBV5-5|TRBD2|TRBJ2-7
TGTGCCAGCAGCCGCAGCGGACTAGCGGGGGCCTACGAGCAGTACTTC
CASSRSGLAGAYEQYF
>few|TRBV12-3/TRBV12-4|-|TRBJ1-5
TGTGCCAGCGGGCTCGATCAGCCCCAGCATTTT
CASGLDQPQHF
>-|TRBV19|TRBD1|TRBJ2-1
TGTGCCAGCCAGAAGACAGGGGGCTACTACAATGAGCAGTTCTTC
CASQKTGGYYNEQFF
>-|TRBV10-3|-|TRBJ2-5
TGTGCCATCAGTGAGGGAGGAGGTCAAGAGACCCAGTACTTC
CAISEGGGQETQYF
>many|TRBV5-1|-|TRBJ2-3
TGCGCCAGCAGCTTGAGCGTACTCAGCACAGATACGCAGTATTTT
CASSLSVLSTDTQYF
>-|TRBV7-3|TRBD1|TRBJ2-4
TGTGCCGGCAGCTTAAACGGAGCCAGGACAGGAAATCTAGCCAAAAACATTCAGTACTTC
CAGSLNGARTGNLAKNIQYF
>many|TRBV3-1|-|TRBJ2-7
TGTGCCAGCAGCCAAGGTAGGAGCGAGCAGTACTTC
CASSQGRSEQYF
>many|TRBV6-2/TRBV6-3|TRBD1|TRBJ2-5
TGTGCCAGCAGCTCCGGACAGGCCTGGGAGACCCAGTACTTC
CASSSGQAWETQYF
>few|TRBV20-1|TRBD2|TRBJ2-7
TGCAGTGCTAGAGATCTCGAGGGGACTACCTACGAGCAGTACTTC
CSARDLEGTTYEQYF
>-|TRBV6-1|-|TRBJ2-3
TGTGCCAGCCATAGGGGTAGCCCCACAGATACGCAGTATTTT
CASHRGSPTDTQYF
>many|TRBV7-2|-|TRBJ2-4
TGTGCCAGCAGCCTCGAATCCATCAAGTACTTC
CASSLESIKYF
>-|TRBV3-1|-|TRBJ1-4
TGTGCCAGCGGACTGGGCAGCTTAGGAGAAAAACTGTTTTTT
CASGLGSLGEKLFF
>-|TRBV4-1|-|TRBJ2-4
TGCGCCAGCAGCCAAGATGCGGGTCAAGGCATTCAGTACTTC
CASSQDAGQGIQYF
>-|TRBV6-6|TRBD1|TRBJ1-1
TGTGCCAGCAGTTACCAATACACAGGGGGCGAGGACACTGAAGCTTTCTTT
CASSYQYTGGEDTEAFF
>-|TRBV28|TRBD1|TRBJ2-7
TGTGCCAGCAGTTCCAGAGGGGGACAGGGTTATCGGGAGCAGTACTTC
CASSSRGGQGYREQYF
>few|TRBV7-9|TRBD2|TRBJ2-7
TGTGCCAGCAGCCGGGCCGGGGGGGGTGCCTACTACGAGCAGTACTTC
CASSRAGGGAYYEQYF
>once|TRBV5-1|-|TRBJ2-2
TGCGCCTGCAGCTTGGAGGGGCAGGGGTCGTGGACCGGGGAGCTGTTTTTT
CACSLEGQGSWTGELFF
>many|TRBV29-1|TRBD1|TRBJ2-7
TGCAGCGCGATCCGGGACAGAGACGAGCAGTACTTC
CSAIRDRDEQYF
>many|TRBV28|-|TRBJ1-2
TGTGCCAGCAGTGCCCCGGGAAATCCTGGCTACACCTTC
CASSAPGNPGYTF